Listed here are 3 T cell receptor beta chains from one sample, sequenced in a study of spatial heterogeneity in lung cancer. The time point here: blood at routine non-recurrence follow-up after resection. TCRdb redid the calling of the 5' RACE reads with MiXCR, one entry per CDR3 protein. The table lists under 150,000 distinct CDR3 sequences, more than 10% of them singletons, with roughly 26% in the top ten. The source was PBMCs, collected at follow-up. These receptors all stem from a female donor with early-stage non-small cell lung cancer.

V and J are TRBV20-1 and TRBJ1-2, with a tentative D call TRBD1 (5 bases). The germline V gene encodes CDR1 DFQATT and CDR2 SNEGSKA (reference sequence). V lost 5 bases, J lost 5 bases, and 15 bases lay in between. The CDR3 is 13 amino acids. The CDR3 bases are TGCAGTGCTCCCAGCCCCAGGGAGTATGGCTACACCTTC. Its translation: CSAPSPREYGYTF.

This clonotype came up many times. The chain combines TRBV20-1 with TRBJ1-4, with 8 bases fitting TRBD1. The CDR3 length is 14 residues. V gave up 6 bases and J gave up 8 bases; unmatched junction bases: 11. Germline values: CDR1 DFQATT, CDR2 SNEGSKA (reference sequence). The CDR3 loop is CSAPDRGGGEKLFF. CDR3 nucleotide sequence: TGCAGTGCACCCGACAGGGGAGGGGGGGAAAAACTGTTTTTT.

This clonotype showed up just a few times. The chain uses TRBV6-5 and TRBJ2-5, with D perhaps matching TRBD1 (5 bases). Trimming stripped 8 bases from V and 7 bases from J, with 14 bases between. The CDR3 extends over 12 amino acids. Germline CDR1 reads MNHEY; CDR2 reads SVGAGI. The DNA for the CDR3 is TGTGCCAGCGGCCCGACAGATGGGACCCAGTACTTC. It specifies CASGPTDGTQYF.